Each of the 24 T cell receptor beta chains below was sequenced from the same sample in a study of cytomegalovirus exposure and HLA in healthy donors (dated by TCRdb to the late 2010s). Library creation used the immunoSEQ multiplex PCR assay. A mixture of 60 forward primers for TCR Vbeta segments and 13 reverse primers for TCR Jbeta segments was used in the multiplex PCR. TCRdb mirrors the immuneACCESS table, restricted to in-frame sequences. Some clones are absent from its copies; in checked studies, under half trace to an unresolved V gene, and the reason for the others is unknown. The sample table records tens of thousands of clones; under 90% of these occur just once. The biggest ten clones account for 3.8% of the sample. Sequenced input: PBMCs. The source of these receptors is a man aged 50 to 59 in good health and CMV-seronegative.

This clone was found a few times. The V call is TRBV5-6, the J call TRBJ2-5; D ambiguous. There are 13 residues in the CDR3. In germline, CDR1 is SGHDT, CDR2 YYEEEE. V lost 2 bases and J 0 bases, leaving 5 bases between the germline ends. CDR3 region: CASSLTDQETQYF. CDR3 coding DNA: TGTGCCAGCAGCTTAACGGACCAAGAGACCCAGTACTTC.

The chain carries TRBV9 and TRBJ2-3; the match to TRBD2 covers 11 bases. CDR3 size: 17 residues. With 0 bases clipped from V and 2 bases from J, the junction kept 5 bases outside the gene matches. The germline CDR1 and CDR2 sequences are SGDLS and YYNGEE. The CDR3 region is CASSVATSGSFTDTQYF. CDR3 DNA sequence: TGTGCCAGCAGCGTAGCTACTAGCGGGAGCTTCACAGATACGCAGTATTTT.

In nucleotides, the CDR3 is TGCGCCAGCAGCTTGGCCGGTAGCGGGAGGGAATACAATGAGCAGTTCTTC. It translates to CASSLAGSGREYNEQFF. V gene TRBV5-1 combines with J gene TRBJ2-1; 11 positions match TRBD2. V gave up 0 bases and J gave up 4 bases; unmatched junction bases: 6. There are 17 residues in the CDR3. Germline values: CDR1 SGHRS, CDR2 YFSETQ.

This clone was found once. The rearrangement joins TRBV6-5 to TRBJ1-1; 7 bases map to TRBD1. The CDR3 is made up of 13 amino acids. Germline lookup yields CDR1 MNHEY and CDR2 SVGAGI. V was clipped by 6 bases and J by 7 bases; unmatched bases: 8. The CDR3, as DNA: TGTGCCAGCAGCACGGGACAGCGTTTTGAAGCTTTCTTT. This sequence encodes CASSTGQRFEAFF.

This clone has just one count. The chain links TRBV29-1 to TRBJ2-7, with 7 bases fitting TRBD1. The junction had 5 bases not matched to a gene; V was cut back by 4 bases and J by 2 bases. Germline CDR1 SQVTM, CDR2 ANQGSEA. The CDR3 has 13 amino acids. The CDR3 sequence: CSVVTGVTYEQYF. CDR3 sequence (DNA): TGCAGCGTTGTCACAGGGGTCACCTACGAGCAGTACTTC.

The V gene is TRBV7-6, the J gene TRBJ2-5; D perhaps matches TRBD2 (5 bases). This CDR3 has 13 amino acids. Germline loops: CDR1 SGHVS, CDR2 FNYEAQ. Trimming took 3 bases from V and 3 from J, leaving 8 bases between them. CDR3 DNA sequence: TGTGCCAGCAGCTTTTTCGGGAAAGAGACCCAGTACTTC. Amino acids: CASSFFGKETQYF.

J is TRBJ1-3 and V is TRBV7-2; the D is unclear. The CDR3 runs 16 residues. Trimming removed 3 bases at V and 3 bases at J, with 15 bases between. Germline-derived CDR1 and CDR2 are SGHTA and FQGNSA. CDR3: CASSFYRGGDGNTIYF. DNA for the CDR3: TGTGCCAGCAGCTTCTATCGGGGAGGAGATGGAAACACCATATATTTT. The whole variable domain, filled in from reference TRBV7-2 and TRBJ1-3, reads GAGVSQSPSNKVTEKGKDVELRCDPISGHTALYWYRQSLGQGLEFLIYFQGNSAPDKSGLPSDRFSAERTGGSVSTLTIQRTQQEDSAVYLCASSFYRGGDGNTIYFGEGSWLTVV.

The V and J genes are TRBV28 and TRBJ2-7, with TRBD2 as a possible D gene (6 bases). V was clipped by 8 bases and J by 0 bases, with 20 bases between them. The CDR3 length is 16 residues. CDR1 is MDHEN, CDR2 SYDVKM, per germline. The DNA for the CDR3 is TGTGCCAGCGGTTCTTGGGAGGAACGGGTCTCCTACGAGCAGTACTTC. As protein: CASGSWEERVSYEQYF.

This rearrangement joins TRBV9 to TRBJ2-1; 7 bases are a match to TRBD1. The CDR3 sequence is 13 residues long. V lost 4 bases to trimming and J lost 7 bases; unmatched junction nucleotides: 5. Germline CDR1 is SGDLS and CDR2 is YYNGEE. This CDR3 is CASSPGQKNEQFF. The CDR3 DNA reads TGTGCCAGCAGCCCGGGACAGAAAAATGAGCAGTTCTTC.

The chain links TRBV29-1 to TRBJ2-1, with 8 bases lining up with TRBD1. Unmatched junction bases numbered 2, after V lost 4 bases and J lost 9 bases. CDR1 and CDR2 from the germline V gene are SQVTM and ANQGSEA. CDR3 size: 11 residues. CDR3 DNA: TGCAGCGTTGGACAGGGGTCTGAGCAGTTCTTC. Protein sequence: CSVGQGSEQFF.

The chain combines TRBV11-2 with TRBJ2-1; TRBD2 agrees at 12 bases. There are 15 residues in the CDR3. The V gene end was trimmed by 8 bases and the J gene end by 3 bases; junction bases not matched to a gene: 5. Looked up from germline, CDR1 is SGHAT and CDR2 is FQNNGV. CDR3 sequence (DNA): TGTGCCAGCCGACTAGCGGGAGCGGTCTACAATGAGCAGTTCTTC. Residues: CASRLAGAVYNEQFF.

This chain uses TRBV29-1 with TRBJ2-5; D is uncertain. The CDR3 consists of 8 residues. Germline CDR1 SQVTM, CDR2 ANQGSEA. In DNA form, the CDR3 reads TGCAGTGGAGATGGGCAGTACTTC. It is translated as CSGDGQYF. Supplemented by reference TRBV29-1 and TRBJ2-5, the full variable domain reads SAVISQKPSRDICQRGTSLTIQCQVDSQVTMMFWYRQQPGQSLTLIATANQGSEATYESGFVIDKFPISRPNLTFSTLTVSNMSPEDSSIYLCSGDGQYFGPGTRLLVL.

V and J are TRBV9 and TRBJ2-1; tentatively, D is TRBD2 (5 bases). There are 17 residues in the CDR3. Trimming removed 0 bases from V and 5 bases from J, with 18 bases in between. Germline V gene lookup returns CDR1 SGDLS and CDR2 YYNGEE. CDR3 sequence (DNA): TGTGCCAGCAGCGTAGACCCTCGAGGGAGCATCGACAATGAGCAGTTCTTC. Protein product: CASSVDPRGSIDNEQFF.

The chain is built from TRBV9 and TRBJ2-3; 10 bases are shared with TRBD2. The V gene end was trimmed by 3 bases and the J gene end by 0 bases; junction bases not matched to a gene: 4. The CDR3 consists of 16 residues. CDR1 SGDLS and CDR2 YYNGEE come from the germline V gene. CDR3 in DNA: TGTGCCAGCAGCGGGTCGACTAGCGGGAGCACAGATACGCAGTATTTT. Protein: CASSGSTSGSTDTQYF.

The rearrangement joins TRBV7-2 to TRBJ1-5; D is unclear. V was clipped by 5 bases and J by 6 bases, with 14 bases between them. CDR3 size: 14 residues. Per the germline V gene, CDR1 is SGHTA and CDR2 is FQGNSA. The CDR3 reads CASSPSSGGQPQHF. Written as DNA, the CDR3 is TGTGCCAGCAGCCCCTCCTCGGGAGGTCAGCCCCAGCATTTT.

The chain combines TRBV4-1 with TRBJ1-1; TRBD1 might be the D (5 bases). V dropped 4 bases and J dropped 1 base, with 16 bases sitting between them. The CDR3 spans 16 residues. Germline CDR1 is MGHRA and CDR2 is YSYEKL. The CDR3 loop reads CASSRLPGQKNTEAFF. The CDR3 DNA reads TGCGCCAGCAGCCGCTTACCTGGACAAAAGAACACTGAAGCTTTCTTT.

The rearrangement joins TRBV19 to TRBJ2-7, with TRBD2 as a possible D gene (5 bases). Germline CDR1 is LNHDA and CDR2 is SQIVND (reference sequence). V shed 4 bases and J shed 0 bases, with 16 bases lying between them. CDR3 length equals 16 residues. The CDR3: CASSKRPSGSSYEQYF. CDR3 coding DNA: TGTGCCAGTAGTAAGCGGCCCAGCGGCAGCTCCTACGAGCAGTACTTC.

The table lists this clone with a few counts. This chain joins TRBV10-1 and TRBJ2-2; D perhaps matches TRBD2 (6 bases). CDR3 size: 13 residues. Per the germline V gene, CDR1 is WNHNN and CDR2 is SYGVQD (reference sequence). V gave up 6 bases and J gave up 5 bases, with 10 bases separating them. The CDR3 DNA reads TGCGCCAGCAGGAGACTAGTAACCGGGGAGCTGTTTTTT. As protein: CASRRLVTGELFF.

The chain recombines TRBV10-3 with TRBJ2-2; D unresolved. This CDR3 is built from 15 residues. V was clipped by 2 bases and J by 0 bases, with 7 bases between them. Looked up from germline, CDR1 is ENHRY and CDR2 is SYGVKD. The CDR3, as DNA: TGTGCCATCAGTGAGCTCGCAGCGAACACCGGGGAGCTGTTTTTT. This sequence encodes CAISELAANTGELFF.

The chain uses TRBV20-1 and TRBJ1-2, with D uncertain. From germline, CDR1 is DFQATT and CDR2 SNEGSKA (reference sequence). The CDR3 covers 10 residues. V was trimmed by 7 bases and J by 4 bases, leaving 7 bases between them. In DNA form, the CDR3 reads TGCAGTGTCAACAGCTATGGCTACACCTTC. This sequence encodes CSVNSYGYTF.

The genes are TRBV5-3 and TRBJ2-5; 9 nucleotides match TRBD1. The DNA matches TRBJ2-7 better at its end, which makes the J call doubtful. TRBV5-3 is an open reading frame, and its role is uncertain. The CDR3 sequence is 15 residues long. CDR3 DNA sequence: TGTGCCAGAAGCTCTGCGGGACAGGGTACCTACGAGCAGTACTTC. Its translation: CARSSAGQGTYEQYF.

This chain links TRBV5-1 with TRBJ2-2; D may be TRBD1 (6 bases). V was shortened by 4 bases and J by 3 bases, with 10 bases between the two germline ends. This CDR3 contains 14 residues. Germline CDR1 reads SGHRS; CDR2 reads YFSETQ. The CDR3: CASSPRTDTGELFF. Here the CDR3 DNA reads TGCGCCAGCAGCCCGAGGACAGACACCGGGGAGCTGTTTTTT.

The chain has TRBV9 and TRBJ2-7, with D maybe TRBD1 (5 bases). The CDR3 extends over 14 amino acids. Germline CDR1 SGDLS, CDR2 YYNGEE. V lost 3 bases, J lost 0 bases, and 10 bases lay in between. The CDR3 nucleotides read TGTGCCAGCAGCGCATCAGGGAACTCCTACGAGCAGTACTTC. It specifies CASSASGNSYEQYF.

This chain uses TRBV7-9 with TRBJ2-5; 16 bases map to TRBD2. This CDR3 contains 17 residues. V lost 10 bases, J lost 5 bases, and 13 bases stayed unmatched. Germline V CDR1 and CDR2: SEHNR, FQNEAQ (reference sequence). CDR3 sequence reads: CATSPGLAGGPRETQYF. CDR3 bases: TGTGCCACCTCACCGGGACTAGCGGGAGGGCCACGGGAGACCCAGTACTTC.